The clone carrying this TCR beta chain was found a few times. This sample was taken from a study of OX40 agonist ivuxolimab in advanced cancers. Study information: At doses from 0.01 to 10 mg/kg, patients were given intravenous ivuxolimab every 2 weeks.

The CDR3 sequence is 15 residues long. The V and J ends lost 5 bases and 7 bases, in that order; junction bases with no gene match: 11. Germline CDR1 SGHVS, CDR2 FQNEAQ. Sequenced by immunoSEQ multiplex PCR; TCRdb stores in-frame clones only, minus some. Of more than 95,000 clones in the sample, 70% to 90% were seen once. Sequencing was performed on CD4+ or CD8+ T cells sorted from blood, taken in a trial of the OX40 agonist ivuxolimab. This receptor was taken from an adult with an advanced solid tumor such as melanoma, head and neck, liver or kidney cancer. V is TRBV7-8 and J is TRBJ2-1, with 7 bases fitting TRBD1. The DNA of the CDR3 is TGTGCCAGCAGCCGGCTGACAGGGCCGAGGAATGAGCAGTTCTTC. Amino acid sequence: CASSRLTGPRNEQFF. Using reference TRBV7-8 and TRBJ2-1 for the parts outside the CDR3, the full variable domain is GAGVSQSPRYKVAKRGQDVALRCDPISGHVSLFWYQQALGQGPEFLTYFQNEAQLDKSGLPSDRFFAERPEGSVSTLKIQRTQQEDSAVYLCASSRLTGPRNEQFFGPGTRLTVL.